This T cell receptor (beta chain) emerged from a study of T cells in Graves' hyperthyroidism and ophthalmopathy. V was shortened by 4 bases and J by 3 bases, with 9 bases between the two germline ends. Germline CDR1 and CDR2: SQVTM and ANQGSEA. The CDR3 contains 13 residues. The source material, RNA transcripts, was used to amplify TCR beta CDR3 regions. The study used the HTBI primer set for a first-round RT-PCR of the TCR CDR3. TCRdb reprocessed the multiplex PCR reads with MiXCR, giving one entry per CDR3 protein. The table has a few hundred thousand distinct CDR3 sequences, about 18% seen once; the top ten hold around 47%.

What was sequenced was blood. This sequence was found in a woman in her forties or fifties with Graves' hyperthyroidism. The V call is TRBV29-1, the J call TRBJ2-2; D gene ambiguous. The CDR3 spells CSVVATYTGELFF. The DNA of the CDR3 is TGCAGCGTTGTAGCCACCTACACCGGGGAGCTGTTTTTT.